This note documents a single TCR beta chain sequence. No antigen is known for it. The data were obtained in a study of CXCR3-negative and CXCR3-positive naive CD8 T cells. About the research overall: Libraries each contributed about 1.5 +/- 0.3 million TRB reads, for roughly 140 million in total.

General observations from the study: Comparably high diversity marked both naive subsets, whereas memory CD8+ cells had much lower diversity. TRB CDR3 properties indicated TCR strength, while surface CD5 was similar across naive subsets. Naive cells positive for CXCR3 carried more hydrophobic TRB CDR3s than CXCR3-negative ones.

The CDR3 is made up of 19 amino acids. All TRB cDNA libraries came from 5' RACE performed with UMI labels. From its re-call of the 5' RACE reads, TCRdb lists each CDR3 protein once, without DNA. This sample's table reports approximately 88,000 distinct CDR3 sequences. This chain links TRBV21-1 with TRBJ1-5; the TCRdb D gene call, TRBD1, has no DNA to confirm it. TRBV21-1 is a recognized pseudogene. Sequenced: naive CXCR3- CD8+ T cells from blood. Specified subset: CD45RO-CCR7+CD27+CD95- naive CD8+ T cells lacking CXCR3 (TNR3-). The sequence was collected from a human donor in good health. Some clones in this sample may be carry-over from other donors' samples. This CDR3 is CASSGPGRTNSDSNQPQHF.